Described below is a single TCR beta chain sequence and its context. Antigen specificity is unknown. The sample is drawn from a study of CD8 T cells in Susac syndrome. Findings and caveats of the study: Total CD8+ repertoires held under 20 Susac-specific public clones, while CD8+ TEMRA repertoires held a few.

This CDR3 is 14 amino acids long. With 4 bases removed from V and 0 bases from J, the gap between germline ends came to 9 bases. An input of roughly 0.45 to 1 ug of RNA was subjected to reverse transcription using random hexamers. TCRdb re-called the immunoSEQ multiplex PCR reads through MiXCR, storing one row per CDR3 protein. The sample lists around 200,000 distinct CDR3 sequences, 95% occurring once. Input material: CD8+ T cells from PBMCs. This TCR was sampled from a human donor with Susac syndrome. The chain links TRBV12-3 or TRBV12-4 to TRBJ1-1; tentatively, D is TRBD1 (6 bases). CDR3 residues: CASSSTGLNTEAFF. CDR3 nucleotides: TGTGCCAGCAGTTCGACAGGACTGAACACTGAAGCTTTCTTT.